The present entry profiles one T cell receptor beta chain with its context. The method was immunoSEQ multiplex PCR; TCRdb's version includes in-frame clones alone and lacks a portion of them. The table lists 300,000 to 400,000 clones, 85% to 95% of them singletons. This entry comes from a study of brain T cells in children with intractable seizures. The CDR3 consists of 15 residues. Germline V gene sequence: CDR1 SEHNR, CDR2 FQNEAQ (reference sequence). The ends were cut back, 5 bases at V and 10 bases at J, with 18 bases in the middle. Time point noted: blood from clinic visit 5 months post-surgery; TSC patient then seizure free. At least one anti-epileptic drug was given before surgery.

The starting material was peripheral blood, obtained roughly 5 months after surgery. This TCR derives from a boy younger than two with tuberous sclerosis and intractable seizures. The rearrangement uses TRBV7-9 and TRBJ1-6; D not certain. The CDR3 region has the DNA TGTGCCAGCAGCCCCCTATGGAGTGGAGAATCACCCCTCCACTTT. This gives the protein CASSPLWSGESPLHF.